Following are 16 T cell receptor beta chains from one sample sequenced in a study of T cell repertoires in cytomegalovirus infection (dated by TCRdb to the late 2010s). TCRdb lists the instrument as Illumina HiSeq 1500. TCRdb's own reprocessing of the public reads used fastp at Q25 and MiXCR and kept productive beta chains. Each entry merges the rows of one CDR3 protein and shows their most common DNA and genes. The sample contains some 7,600 distinct CDR3 sequences, roughly 49% of them found a single time. 70% to 75% of the sample is taken by the ten largest. Their target antigens are unknown. Sequencing was carried out using PBMCs, sequenced either directly or after in vitro stimulation (not recorded which). The receptor set was obtained from a human donor in good health (CMV status not recorded). Some clones in this sample may be carry-over from other donors' samples.

The chain links TRBV28 to TRBJ2-7, with 12 bases fitting TRBD2. The CDR3 runs to 14 residues. The junction had 5 bases not matched to a gene; V was cut back by 6 bases and J by 5 bases. CDR1 MDHEN and CDR2 SYDVKM come from the germline V gene. The CDR3 DNA is TGTGCCAGCAGACGACTAGCGGGAGACAACGAGCAGTACTTC. This gives the protein CASRRLAGDNEQYF.

This clonotype was picked up many times. The chain has TRBV7-2 and TRBJ1-5, with D perhaps matching TRBD1 (5 bases). Germline V gene lookup returns CDR1 SGHTA and CDR2 FQGNSA. This CDR3 is 13 amino acids long. Trimming removed 1 base from V and 8 bases from J, with 9 bases in between. CDR3: CASSLGGVEPQHF. The CDR3, as DNA: TGTGCCAGCAGCTTAGGAGGGGTGGAGCCCCAGCATTTT.

A note on this clonotype: The conserved final phenylalanine or tryptophan is absent from the CDR3, which likely points to a read error. No DNA is shown, since the ends of the CDR3 on it are uncertain; the CDR3 is the one TCRdb lists. The chain combines TRBV20-1 with TRBJ2-3. Germline CDR1 DFQATT, CDR2 SNEGSKA (reference sequence). Counting both end residues, the CDR3 totals 14 amino acids. The CDR3 here is CSARVVLRTDTQSL.

For this clonotype: Since the CDR3 does not end with the conserved phenylalanine or tryptophan, this likely comes from a read error. Because the CDR3's place on the DNA is in doubt, the DNA is left out and the CDR3 is given as listed by TCRdb. The rearrangement joins TRBV7-2 to TRBJ1-2; TRBD1, the table's D call, was not compared with the DNA. Germline V CDR1 and CDR2: SGHTA, FQGNSA. The CDR3 has 19 amino acids, counting both end residues. Here the CDR3 reads CASSLGVFTPTGLGSGYTL.

This clonotype was detected many times. CDR3 region: CASSYGDTSGANVLTF. For the CDR3, the DNA is TGTGCCAGCAGTTATGGGGACACCTCTGGGGCCAACGTCCTGACTTTC. The V and J genes are TRBV12-3 or TRBV12-4 and TRBJ2-6; weak D call: TRBD1 (6 bases). Deletions cut 4 bases from V and 0 bases from J, with 10 bases between. This CDR3 spans 16 amino acids.

There are a few counts of this clonotype. A read error may account for a junction end that differs from germline. The V gene is TRBV7-2, the J gene TRBJ1-2, with TRBD1 identical over 7 bases. This CDR3 has 19 amino acids. Germline CDR1 and CDR2: SGHTA and FQGNSA. CDR3 protein: CASRLGAVTPTGLGSGYTF. CDR3 in DNA: TGTGCCAGCAGATTAGGGGCCGTAACTCCGACAGGGTTGGGTAGTGGCTACACCTTC.

The chain combines TRBV12-3 or TRBV12-4 with TRBJ1-1, with unresolved D. The CDR3 has 13 residues. The germline V and J ends were trimmed by 5 bases and 5 bases, with 12 bases remaining between them. DNA for the CDR3: TGTGCCAGCAGTCGGATGATGGGGACTGAAGCTTTCTTT. It specifies CASSRMMGTEAFF.

In DNA, the CDR3 is TGCGCCAGCAGCCGGACTAGTTTGGATGAGCAGTTCTTC. It specifies CASSRTSLDEQFF. This chain joins TRBV5-1 and TRBJ2-1, with 7 bases matching TRBD2. Germline CDR1 SGHRS, CDR2 YFSETQ. J gave up 8 bases and V 4 bases, and 6 bases lay outside the gene matches. CDR3 length equals 13 residues.

In the case of this clonotype: This is likely a read error, given that the CDR3 carries no conserved phenylalanine or tryptophan at its end. This chain connects TRBV7-2 to TRBJ1-5, with a weak D call TRBD1 (5 bases). The CDR3 totals 14 residues. Germline V gene sequence: CDR1 SGHTA, CDR2 FQGNSA. The V end lost 2 bases, the J end lost 7 bases, and 12 bases lay between the germline ends. CDR3 in amino acids: CASSLPGWGQPQHL. The CDR3, as DNA: TGTGCCAGCAGCTTACCAGGGTGGGGCCAGCCCCAGCATTTG.

This rearrangement joins TRBV3-1 to TRBJ2-2; no reliable D call. This CDR3 has 15 residues. V lost 1 base and J 6 bases, leaving 12 bases between the germline ends. Per germline, CDR1 LGHDT and CDR2 YNNKEL (reference sequence). The chain's CDR3 is CASSQATFPAGELFF. The CDR3 coding sequence is TGTGCCAGCAGCCAAGCAACGTTTCCCGCCGGGGAGCTGTTTTTT.

The chain links TRBV19 to TRBJ2-2; possible D gene TRBD2, 5 bases. The V end was cut by 7 bases, the J end by 6 bases, with 18 bases between. The germline gives CDR1 LNHDA, CDR2 SQIVND (reference sequence). CDR3 length equals 15 residues. The DNA for the CDR3 is TGTGCCAGTATTAAGAGGGCGGTCAGCGCCGGGGAGCTGTTTTTT. It codes for CASIKRAVSAGELFF.

CDR3 DNA: TGTGCCAGCTCACCGGGACCTTCACAGAATCAGCCCCAGCATTTT. Its protein is CASSPGPSQNQPQHF. The rearrangement uses TRBV18 and TRBJ1-5, with D perhaps TRBD1 (5 bases). Germline V gene lookup returns CDR1 KGHSH and CDR2 LQKENI. V lost 3 bases to trimming and J lost 4 bases, with 13 bases between them. The CDR3 is 15 residues long.

Remarks on this clonotype: The CDR3 carries no conserved terminal phenylalanine or tryptophan, so it likely arises from a read error. The V call is TRBV12-5, the J call TRBJ2-1; no reliable D call. CDR1 LGHNT and CDR2 FRNRAP come from the germline V gene. This CDR3 is 19 amino acids long. V was pared by 7 bases and J by 2 bases, with 27 bases between. CDR3 sequence: CASVFISVIWAVPYNEQFV. The CDR3 DNA reads TGTGCTAGTGTTTTTATATCGGTAATATGGGCCGTCCCCTACAATGAGCAGTTCGTC.

This clonotype was detected only a few times. The CDR3 bases are TGTGCCAGCAGTCAGAACAACCTAAGTATAATACGCACTGAAGCTTTCTTT. Residues: CASSQNNLSIIRTEAFF. This rearrangement joins TRBV25-1 to TRBJ1-1, with D uncertain. Germline V lookup: CDR1 MGHDK, CDR2 SYGVNS. This CDR3 is built from 17 residues. Trimming pared 5 bases from V and 4 bases from J, leaving 23 bases between.

Within the sample, this clonotype is hyperexpanded. J is TRBJ1-5 and V is TRBV6-1; 8 bases match TRBD1. V lost 10 bases and J lost 3; bases outside the gene matches: 11. The CDR3 extends over 15 amino acids. Germline values: CDR1 MNHNS, CDR2 SASEGT. The DNA for the CDR3 is TGTGCCACAGGCCTCCGACAGGGGACCAATCAGCCCCAGCATTTT. This encodes CATGLRQGTNQPQHF.

This clonotype was counted only a few times. The CDR3 here is CASSALRLAGALTGELFF. The CDR3 DNA follows: TGTGCCAGCAGCGCACTACGACTAGCGGGAGCGTTAACCGGGGAGCTGTTTTTT. This sequence joins TRBV7-9 and TRBJ2-2; 12 nucleotides line up with TRBD2. Losses at the gene ends were 5 bases for V and 5 bases for J; bases not matched to a gene: 12. The germline V gene encodes CDR1 SEHNR and CDR2 FQNEAQ (reference sequence). This CDR3 has 18 residues.